These 21 T cell receptor beta chains share one sample of origin, sequenced in a study of T cells expressing NK-cell markers (dated by TCRdb to 2020 to 2022). Receptors were amplified or captured by 5' RACE. Instrument on record: Illumina HiSeq 2000. The reads, reprocessed by TCRdb, yield one row per CDR3 protein sequence and no DNA. The sample's table lists a count of hundreds of thousands of distinct CDR3 sequences. Of the sample, roughly 3.4% is held by the ten largest clones. Source material: blood T cells: a sorted CD56 or NKG2C T cell subset, CD4+ or CD8+ T cells, or bulk PBMC T cells (not recorded which). The receptors stem from a man aged 18-30 years in good health. Donor details come from another sample of the same person, matched by shared clones.

CDR3 region: CASSLVGQYGYTF. The chain couples TRBV5-4 to TRBJ1-2; TCRdb selects TRBD1, and the lack of DNA leaves this call unchecked. Germline CDR1 is SGHNT and CDR2 is YYREEE (reference sequence). This CDR3 is built from 13 residues. The full variable domain, with the rest looked up from reference TRBV5-4 and TRBJ1-2, is ETGVTQSPTHLIKTRGQQVTLRCSSQSGHNTVSWYQQALGQGPQFIFQYYREEENGRGNFPPRFSGLQFPNYSSELNVNALELDDSALYLCASSLVGQYGYTFGSGTRLTVV.

The J gene is TRBJ1-2, the V gene TRBV10-3; as DNA is missing, the TRBD1 call by TCRdb cannot be tested. There are 14 residues in the CDR3. Per the germline V gene, CDR1 is ENHRY and CDR2 is SYGVKD. The CDR3 sequence: CAISETQGESGYTF.

This chain uses TRBV20-1 with TRBJ2-1; TCRdb indicates TRBD2, and absent DNA this call remains unverified. CDR1 and CDR2 from the germline V gene are DFQATT and SNEGSKA (reference sequence). The CDR3 has 13 amino acids. The CDR3 here is CSVLAASYNEQFF.

The rearrangement links TRBV28 to TRBJ2-3; TCRdb's D call, TRBD1, is unchecked because there is no DNA. The CDR3 has 16 residues. The germline CDR1 and CDR2 sequences are MDHEN and SYDVKM. The CDR3 region is CASSTKQGRWADTQYF.

The chain recombines TRBV25-1 with TRBJ2-2; TCRdb's D gene call, TRBD2, goes unchecked for lack of DNA. Germline V gives CDR1 MGHDK, CDR2 SYGVNS. The CDR3 extends over 15 amino acids. CDR3 amino acids: CASSDRDWNTGELFF.

The CDR3 sequence: CSAAMRSSYNEQFF. The chain links TRBV20-1 to TRBJ2-1; lacking DNA, the TRBD2 call made by TCRdb goes unchecked. The CDR3 spans 14 residues. Germline V gives CDR1 DFQATT, CDR2 SNEGSKA (reference sequence).

V gene TRBV19 combines with J gene TRBJ2-1; the D call from TCRdb, TRBD2, cannot be confirmed without DNA. This CDR3 spans 17 amino acids. The V gene's germline CDR1 is LNHDA and CDR2 SQIVND (reference sequence). The CDR3: CASSSFTSARSYNEQFF.

The rearrangement joins TRBV28 to TRBJ2-3; the D call of TRBD2 rests on TCRdb alone, since no DNA is present to check it. Per germline, CDR1 MDHEN and CDR2 SYDVKM. The CDR3 loop spans 13 amino acids. This CDR3 reads CASSRTLRSTQYF.

V and J are TRBV2 and TRBJ1-3; TCRdb selects TRBD1, and the lack of DNA leaves this call unchecked. Per the germline V gene, CDR1 is SNHLY and CDR2 is FYNNEI. The CDR3 sequence is 16 residues long. CDR3 protein: CASSAETGVFGNTIYF.

The chain carries TRBV7-9 and TRBJ2-7; TCRdb names TRBD2, which stays unverified in the absence of DNA. CDR1 and CDR2 (germline): SEHNR, FQNEAQ (reference sequence). This CDR3 has 14 residues. The CDR3 loop is CASSLLASSYEQYF.

The CDR3 here is CASSPPLGTNTGELFF. The chain combines TRBV18 with TRBJ2-2. Per germline, CDR1 KGHSH and CDR2 LQKENI. CDR3 length: 16 residues.

The chain joins TRBV7-9 to TRBJ2-2; TCRdb designates TRBD1, a call that cannot be tested without DNA. CDR1 and CDR2 from the germline V gene are SEHNR and FQNEAQ (reference sequence). This CDR3 comprises 16 residues. The CDR3 reads CASSAQTGLSTGELFF.

The chain joins TRBV29-1 to TRBJ2-2. Germline CDR1 is SQVTM and CDR2 is ANQGSEA. The CDR3 consists of 13 residues. CDR3 sequence: CSVGHPRSGELFF.

The chain joins TRBV25-1 to TRBJ2-1; TCRdb picks TRBD2, but there is no DNA to check that call. CDR1 and CDR2 (germline): MGHDK, SYGVNS. The CDR3 totals 15 residues. The CDR3 sequence: CASSAPNGGVLEQFF.

The rearrangement joins TRBV20-1 to TRBJ2-1; TCRdb picks TRBD1, but there is no DNA to check that call. The CDR3 totals 14 residues. The germline gives CDR1 DFQATT, CDR2 SNEGSKA (reference sequence). Here the CDR3 reads CSPFTGGAYNEQFF.

This CDR3 is CASSYRDALSSGANVLTF. The chain combines TRBV27 with TRBJ2-6; TCRdb reports TRBD1, a call that lacks DNA to check it against. Germline V gene lookup returns CDR1 MNHEY and CDR2 SMNVEV (reference sequence). The CDR3 totals 18 residues.

V usage is TRBV11-2 and J usage is TRBJ1-4; absent DNA, TCRdb's TRBD1 call cannot be checked. Germline V gene lookup returns CDR1 SGHAT and CDR2 FQNNGV. The CDR3 extends over 14 amino acids. The CDR3 reads CASSLIPGREKLFF.

The gene calls are TRBV9 and TRBJ2-5; TCRdb picks TRBD1, but there is no DNA to check that call. Germline values: CDR1 SGDLS, CDR2 YYNGEE. CDR3 length: 15 residues. This chain's CDR3 is CASSVHSTGLETQYF.

The rearrangement joins TRBV27 to TRBJ2-5; the TRBD1 assignment by TCRdb is unverifiable without DNA. The germline V gene has CDR1 MNHEY and CDR2 SMNVEV (reference sequence). The CDR3 is made up of 12 amino acids. Here the CDR3 reads CASSRWGRTQYF.

The V gene is TRBV30, the J gene TRBJ2-3. The CDR3 loop spans 13 amino acids. Germline CDR1 GTSNPN, CDR2 SVGIG (reference sequence). CDR3 sequence: CAWSGSRQDTQYF. Full variable domain (missing parts from reference TRBV30 and TRBJ2-3): SQTIHQWPATLVQPVGSPLSLECTVEGTSNPNLYWYRQAAGRGLQLLFYSVGIGQISSEVPQNLSASRPQDRQFILSSKKLLLSDSGFYLCAWSGSRQDTQYFGPGTRLTVL.

The chain is built from TRBV4-1 and TRBJ2-3; absent DNA, TCRdb's TRBD2 call cannot be checked. The CDR3 has 16 residues. The V gene's germline CDR1 is MGHRA and CDR2 YSYEKL. CDR3 protein: CASSQEFTSGGRTQYF.